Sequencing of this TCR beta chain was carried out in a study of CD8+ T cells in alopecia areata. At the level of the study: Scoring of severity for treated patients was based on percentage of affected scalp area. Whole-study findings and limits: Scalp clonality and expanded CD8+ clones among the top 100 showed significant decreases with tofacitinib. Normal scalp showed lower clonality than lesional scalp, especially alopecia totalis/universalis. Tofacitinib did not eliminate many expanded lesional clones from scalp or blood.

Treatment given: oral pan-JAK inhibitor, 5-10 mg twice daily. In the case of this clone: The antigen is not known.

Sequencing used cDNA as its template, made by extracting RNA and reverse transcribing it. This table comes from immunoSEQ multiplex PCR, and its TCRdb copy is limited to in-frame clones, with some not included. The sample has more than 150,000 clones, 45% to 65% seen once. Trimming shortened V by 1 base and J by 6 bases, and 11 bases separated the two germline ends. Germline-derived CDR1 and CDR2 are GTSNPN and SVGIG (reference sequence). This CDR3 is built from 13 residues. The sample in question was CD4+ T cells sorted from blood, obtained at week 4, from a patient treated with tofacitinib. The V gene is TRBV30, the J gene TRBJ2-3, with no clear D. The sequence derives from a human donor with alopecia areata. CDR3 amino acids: CAWSALGFDTQYF. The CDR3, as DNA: TGTGCCTGGAGTGCCCTGGGGTTCGATACGCAGTATTTT.